This T cell receptor beta chain was obtained from a study of shared T cell receptors in the human thymus. The table came from immunoSEQ multiplex PCR; TCRdb's copy has only in-frame clones and leaves some out. The sample records approximately 490,000 clones, about 84% being singletons. After removal of 1 base from V and 3 bases from J, the junction contained 0 bases not matched to a gene. The CDR3 sequence is 13 residues long. The V gene's germline CDR1 is SGHDT and CDR2 YYEEEE. These same records also appear under a second study, on human thymus T cells. That study adds: It was healthy Finnish infants having corrective surgery for congenital heart defects who were the donors. Resections that were taken during corrective heart surgery supplied the thymus tissue. In thymic and blood repertoires alike, V and J usage looked biased. Related studies found that unrelated individuals share highly overlapping thymic repertoires.

The specimen sequenced was thymocytes. This sequence was found in a boy less than two years old with a congenital heart defect. This rearrangement joins TRBV5-6 to TRBJ2-7; TRBD1 aligns across 8 bases. The CDR3 DNA reads TGTGCCAGCAGCTTGACAGGGGGCTACGAGCAGTACTTC. Encoded protein: CASSLTGGYEQYF.